This TCR beta chain appears in the sequencing data of a study of monozygotic twins with cystic fibrosis. The wider study: Approximately 2.8 micrograms of fragmented DNA underwent about 14 PCR cycles for library preparation.

Repertoires were generated with immunoSEQ multiplex PCR, while TCRdb's copy carries only in-frame clones and drops some. Among around 34,000 clones listed, 66% were seen once. In this sample, this clone turned up a few times. Its specificity is not known. This CDR3 is 15 amino acids long. Germline V gives CDR1 SGHVS, CDR2 FQNEAQ. V gave up 5 bases and J gave up 4 bases; unmatched junction bases: 8. Study-wide findings and caveats: In 13 of 16 pairs, V gene usage was closest to the co-twin's. Clonality was generally low (median approximately 0.0094), higher in the most severe patients. No link emerged between shared CDR3 counts and age, concordance or severity.

The clonotype was recovered from a girl aged 5 to 17 with cystic fibrosis. The material sequenced was blood. The chain employs TRBV7-8 and TRBJ2-7; 10 bases line up with TRBD2. The CDR3 bases are TGTGCCAGCAGCGCAGCTAGCGGGAGTTCGTACGAGCAGTACTTC. As protein: CASSAASGSSYEQYF.